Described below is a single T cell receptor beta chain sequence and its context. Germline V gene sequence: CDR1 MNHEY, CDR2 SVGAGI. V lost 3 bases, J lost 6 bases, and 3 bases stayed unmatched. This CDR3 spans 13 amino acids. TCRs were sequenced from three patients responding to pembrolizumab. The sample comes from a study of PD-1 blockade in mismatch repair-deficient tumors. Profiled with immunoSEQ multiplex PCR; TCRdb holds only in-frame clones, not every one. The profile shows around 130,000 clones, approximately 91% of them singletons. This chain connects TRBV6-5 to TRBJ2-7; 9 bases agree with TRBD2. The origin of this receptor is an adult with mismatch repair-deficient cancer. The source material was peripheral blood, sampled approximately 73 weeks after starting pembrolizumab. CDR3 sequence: CASSYAGGIEQYF. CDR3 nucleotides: TGTGCCAGCAGTTATGCGGGAGGGATCGAGCAGTACTTC.